These 27 T cell receptor beta chains were sequenced from one sample in a study of blood T cell repertoires in COVID-19. Measured with immunoSEQ multiplex PCR; TCRdb has only the in-frame clones, and not every one. Among fewer than 350,000 clones listed, approximately 91% were seen once. Sequencing was performed on PBMCs or T cells enriched from blood (not recorded which). The receptors stem from a woman aged 40 to 50 with acute COVID-19.

J is TRBJ2-7 and V is TRBV9, with TRBD1 matching over 8 bases. Germline values: CDR1 SGDLS, CDR2 YYNGEE. There are 14 residues in the CDR3. V lost 3 bases to trimming and J lost 5 bases; unmatched junction nucleotides: 7. The CDR3: CASSAHRGADEQYF. The CDR3 coding sequence is TGTGCCAGCAGCGCCCACAGGGGGGCCGACGAGCAGTACTTC.

The chain employs TRBV10-3 and TRBJ2-7; D is possibly TRBD1 (5 bases). The length of the CDR3 is 14 residues. The germline gives CDR1 ENHRY, CDR2 SYGVKD. V was trimmed by 0 bases and J by 3 bases, leaving 9 bases between them. The CDR3 DNA reads as TGTGCCATCAGTGAGTCGGGGCAGCACTACGAGCAGTACTTC. Translating it yields CAISESGQHYEQYF.

This clone was found a few times. The J gene is TRBJ2-7, the V gene TRBV4-1, with 8 bases that match TRBD1. The CDR3 has 13 amino acids. Trimming removed 3 bases from V and 2 bases from J; junction bases left unmatched: 0. Germline CDR1 is MGHRA and CDR2 is YSYEKL. CDR3 nucleotide sequence: TGCGCCAGCAGCCAGGGACAGGCCTACGAGCAGTACTTC. The encoded protein is CASSQGQAYEQYF.

The V call is TRBV6-2 or TRBV6-3, the J call TRBJ2-1; a possible D gene is TRBD1 (5 bases). V lost 0 bases to trimming and J lost 6 bases, with 12 bases between them. The CDR3 has 15 amino acids. Germline CDR1 MNHEY, CDR2 SVGEGT. This CDR3 is CASSYSGRETNEQFF. Here the CDR3 DNA reads TGTGCCAGCAGTTACTCGGGCAGGGAAACCAATGAGCAGTTCTTC.

The chain couples TRBV7-3 to TRBJ2-2; TRBD1 aligns across 8 bases. CDR3 length equals 16 residues. V was pared by 6 bases and J by 1 base, with 7 bases of the junction left unmatched. Germline assignment: CDR1 SGHTA and CDR2 FQGTGA. The CDR3: CASRPTGTGNTGELFF. The DNA of the CDR3 is TGTGCCAGCAGACCCACCGGGACAGGGAACACCGGGGAGCTGTTTTTT.

The V and J genes are TRBV27 and TRBJ1-2; possibly TRBD1 for D (6 bases). Trimming took off 4 bases at V and 6 bases at J, with 9 bases between the two ends. The length of the CDR3 is 12 residues. The V gene's germline CDR1 is MNHEY and CDR2 SMNVEV (reference sequence). The CDR3 protein is CASSSKGDGYTF. The DNA for the CDR3 is TGTGCCAGCAGTTCGAAGGGGGATGGCTACACCTTC.

This chain connects TRBV5-1 to TRBJ1-6; D may be TRBD1 (5 bases). This CDR3 has 18 residues. Germline CDR1 and CDR2: SGHRS and YFSETQ. V lost 0 bases to trimming and J lost 6 bases, with 19 bases between them. The CDR3 loop is CASSLDLPGSVSNSPLHF. Written as DNA, the CDR3 is TGCGCCAGCAGCTTGGATCTCCCAGGGTCCGTGAGTAATTCACCCCTCCACTTT.

CDR3 residues: CASSSDRGSEKLFF. DNA of the CDR3: TGTGCCAGCAGCAGCGACAGGGGGAGTGAAAAACTGTTTTTT. The chain joins TRBV6-2 or TRBV6-3 to TRBJ1-4; the match to TRBD1 covers 9 bases. Germline lookup yields CDR1 MNHEY and CDR2 SVGEGT. This CDR3 is built from 14 residues. J lost 7 bases, V lost 6 bases, and 6 bases had no gene match.

This chain connects TRBV11-2 to TRBJ2-7; D possibly corresponds to TRBD2 (5 bases). The CDR3 totals 13 residues. The germline V gene has CDR1 SGHAT and CDR2 FQNNGV. Trimming removed 6 bases from V and 3 bases from J, with 12 bases in between. DNA for the CDR3: TGTGCCAGCAGTCGCAGCCGGGACTACGAGCAGTACTTC. This gives the protein CASSRSRDYEQYF.

This chain connects TRBV30 to TRBJ1-5; a possible D gene is TRBD1 (5 bases). The CDR3 sequence is 13 residues long. The germline CDR1 and CDR2 sequences are GTSNPN and SVGIG (reference sequence). V lost 0 bases to trimming and J lost 7 bases, with 10 bases between them. The CDR3 DNA reads as TGTGCCTGGAGTGTAGGGGAACGGCAGCCCCAGCATTTT. The encoded protein is CAWSVGERQPQHF.

The V call is TRBV29-1, the J call TRBJ2-7; 7 bases fit TRBD1. With V trimmed by 0 bases and J by 1 base, 9 bases remained unmatched. Germline V gives CDR1 SQVTM, CDR2 ANQGSEA. The CDR3 consists of 16 residues. The CDR3 region is CSVEEGETGQSYEQYF. The CDR3 DNA is TGCAGCGTTGAAGAAGGGGAGACAGGGCAGTCCTACGAGCAGTACTTC.

The chain carries TRBV30 and TRBJ1-1, with TRBD1 as a possible D gene (5 bases). The CDR3 has 12 residues. The germline V gene encodes CDR1 GTSNPN and CDR2 SVGIG (reference sequence). The V end was cut by 0 bases, the J end by 9 bases, with 11 bases between. Here the CDR3 DNA reads TGTGCCTGGAGTGTTGGGGAGGGGAAAGCTTTCTTT. Protein sequence: CAWSVGEGKAFF.

The CDR3 loop is CASSTDLEGDRDINEQFF. CDR3 nucleotide sequence: TGTGCCAGCAGCACAGATTTGGAGGGGGACAGGGATATAAATGAGCAGTTCTTC. J is TRBJ2-1 and V is TRBV21-1; the listed D gene, TRBD1, was not tested against the DNA. TRBV21-1 is listed as a pseudogene. This CDR3 is built from 18 residues.

The genes are TRBV7-3 and TRBJ2-5; D perhaps matches TRBD2 (6 bases). V was cut by 3 bases and J by 4 bases, with 9 bases left in between. CDR3 length: 13 residues. Germline lookup yields CDR1 SGHTA and CDR2 FQGTGA. CDR3 in DNA: TGTGCCAGCAGCTTGGGACTGGGAGAGACCCAGTACTTC. This sequence encodes CASSLGLGETQYF.

V gene TRBV25-1 combines with J gene TRBJ2-2; 12 nucleotides align to TRBD2. The CDR3 contains 18 residues. V lost 4 bases and J lost 4; bases outside the gene matches: 10. Germline lookup yields CDR1 MGHDK and CDR2 SYGVNS. The CDR3 bases are TGTGCCAGCAGTGCCCGCCCGACTAGCGGGAGTGGCACCGGGGAGCTGTTTTTT. It is translated as CASSARPTSGSGTGELFF.

V gene TRBV12-5 combines with J gene TRBJ1-1; D is possibly TRBD1 (6 bases). The length of the CDR3 is 14 residues. Trimming took 6 bases from V and 2 from J, leaving 13 bases between them. CDR1 and CDR2 from the germline V gene are LGHNT and FRNRAP. This chain's CDR3 is CASGTGLSNTEAFF. CDR3 nucleotide sequence: TGTGCTAGTGGAACAGGGTTGAGCAACACTGAAGCTTTCTTT.

This sequence joins TRBV7-8 and TRBJ1-2; the match to TRBD1 covers 7 bases. Germline V gives CDR1 SGHVS, CDR2 FQNEAQ. J lost 4 bases, V lost 3 bases, and 8 bases had no gene match. The CDR3 contains 15 residues. As DNA, the CDR3 is TGTGCCAGCAGCTTCGGGGGACAGTGGGGCTATGGCTACACCTTC. Amino acids: CASSFGGQWGYGYTF.

The J gene is TRBJ1-2, the V gene TRBV6-1; D remains ambiguous. CDR1 MNHNS and CDR2 SASEGT come from the germline V gene. Trimming took off 3 bases at V and 2 bases at J, with 10 bases between the two ends. The CDR3 runs to 14 residues. The CDR3 loop reads CASSDFFANYGYTF. The CDR3 nucleotides are TGTGCCAGCAGTGATTTCTTCGCGAACTATGGCTACACCTTC.

The chain is built from TRBV2 and TRBJ2-2, with 8 bases aligning to TRBD2. The CDR3 extends over 15 amino acids. The ends lost 7 bases at V and 1 base at J; junction bases unmatched: 5. Germline V gene lookup returns CDR1 SNHLY and CDR2 FYNNEI. This CDR3 is CASKELAENTGELFF. As DNA, the CDR3 is TGTGCCAGCAAGGAACTAGCGGAGAACACCGGGGAGCTGTTTTTT.

A single count supports this clone. This rearrangement joins TRBV29-1 to TRBJ2-3; D is ambiguous. The CDR3 is 11 amino acids. CDR1 and CDR2 (germline): SQVTM, ANQGSEA. The V and J ends lost 3 bases and 6 bases respectively, with 7 bases between them. CDR3 protein: CSVDQWDTQYF. CDR3 nucleotides: TGCAGCGTTGACCAGTGGGATACGCAGTATTTT.

This clone showed up many times. The rearrangement links TRBV3-1 (or the pseudogene TRBV3-2) to TRBJ1-1; TRBD1 matches at 7 bases. This CDR3 is built from 14 residues. Trimming at V came to 6 bases and at J to 5 bases, leaving 9 bases not matched to a gene. Germline V gives CDR1 LGHDT, CDR2 YNNKEL (reference sequence). CDR3 DNA sequence: TGTGCCAGCAGTAGACAGGGCTGGAGAACTGAAGCTTTCTTT. Amino acid sequence: CASSRQGWRTEAFF.

The chain has TRBV28 and TRBJ1-3, with TRBD1 as a possible D gene (5 bases). V shed 6 bases and J shed 0 bases, with 21 bases lying between them. The CDR3 sequence is 18 residues long. Germline V gene sequence: CDR1 MDHEN, CDR2 SYDVKM. CDR3 nucleotide sequence: TGTGCCAGCAGCCCATTGGGCAGGGAAATATTCTCTGGAAACACCATATATTTT. Translated: CASSPLGREIFSGNTIYF.

This chain uses TRBV11-3 with TRBJ2-5; D is uncertain. Trimming pared 5 bases from V and 5 bases from J, leaving 18 bases between. This CDR3 region has 15 residues. Germline CDR1 and CDR2: SGHNT and YENEEA. The CDR3 region is CASSPAAAFGETQYF. The DNA of the CDR3 is TGTGCCAGCAGCCCCGCTGCAGCTTTCGGGGAGACCCAGTACTTC.

The chain couples TRBV6-2 or TRBV6-3 to TRBJ2-1, with 11 bases lining up with TRBD2. Germline CDR1 reads MNHEY; CDR2 reads SVGEGT. V trimming: 6 bases; J trimming: 2 bases; junction bases outside the gene matches: 3. The length of the CDR3 is 15 residues. In DNA, the CDR3 is TGTGCCAGCAGCGTTAGCGGGGGGGCCTACAATGAGCAGTTCTTC. Translated, it gives CASSVSGGAYNEQFF.

The V call is TRBV2, the J call TRBJ1-5, with D possibly matching TRBD1 (6 bases). Germline assignment: CDR1 SNHLY and CDR2 FYNNEI. With 2 bases removed from V and 7 bases from J, the gap between germline ends came to 21 bases. This CDR3 has 17 residues. The CDR3 loop is CASSERRAGDLRQPQHF. CDR3 DNA: TGTGCCAGCAGTGAAAGGCGTGCAGGGGATCTGCGACAGCCCCAGCATTTT.

This rearrangement joins TRBV11-2 to TRBJ2-5; TRBD1 matches 9 bases. This CDR3 is 16 amino acids long. J was trimmed by 3 bases and V by 3 bases; bases with no gene match: 8. Germline loops: CDR1 SGHAT, CDR2 FQNNGV. The CDR3 DNA sequence: TGTGCCAGCAGCTTGCGGGACAGGGAGAGGAAAGAGACCCAGTACTTC. It yields the protein CASSLRDRERKETQYF.

The rearrangement uses TRBV30 and TRBJ1-5; D gene ambiguous. The ends were cut back, 0 bases at V and 3 bases at J, with 6 bases in the middle. Germline values: CDR1 GTSNPN, CDR2 SVGIG (reference sequence). The CDR3 runs to 13 residues. The CDR3 DNA sequence: TGTGCCTGGAGTGTACGGGACAATCAGCCCCAGCATTTT. The encoded protein is CAWSVRDNQPQHF.